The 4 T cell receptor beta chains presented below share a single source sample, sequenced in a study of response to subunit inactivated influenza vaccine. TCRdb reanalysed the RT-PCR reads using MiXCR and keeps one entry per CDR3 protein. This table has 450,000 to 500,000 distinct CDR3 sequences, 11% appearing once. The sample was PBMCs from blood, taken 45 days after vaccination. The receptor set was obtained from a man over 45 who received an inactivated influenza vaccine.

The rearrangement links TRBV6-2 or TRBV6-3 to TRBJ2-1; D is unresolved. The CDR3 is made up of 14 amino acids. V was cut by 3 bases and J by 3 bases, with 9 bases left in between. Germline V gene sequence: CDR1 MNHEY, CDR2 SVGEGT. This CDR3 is CASSYRQVYNEQFF. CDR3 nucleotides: TGTGCCAGCAGTTATCGGCAGGTCTACAATGAGCAGTTCTTC.

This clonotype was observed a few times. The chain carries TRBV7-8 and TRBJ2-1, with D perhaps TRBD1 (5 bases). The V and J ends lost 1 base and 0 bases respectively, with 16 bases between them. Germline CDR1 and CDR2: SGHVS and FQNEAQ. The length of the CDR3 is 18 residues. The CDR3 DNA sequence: TGTGCCAGCAGCTTAGGGTATTTAGCCCAGGGCTCCTACAATGAGCAGTTCTTC. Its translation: CASSLGYLAQGSYNEQFF.

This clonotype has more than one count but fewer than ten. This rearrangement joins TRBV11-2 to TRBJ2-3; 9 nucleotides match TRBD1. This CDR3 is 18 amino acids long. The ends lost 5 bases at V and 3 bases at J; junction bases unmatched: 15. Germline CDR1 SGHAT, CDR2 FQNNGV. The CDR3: CASSLQGSGTGSTDTQYF. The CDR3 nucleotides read TGTGCCAGCAGCCTCCAAGGGTCCGGGACAGGGTCGACAGATACGCAGTATTTT.

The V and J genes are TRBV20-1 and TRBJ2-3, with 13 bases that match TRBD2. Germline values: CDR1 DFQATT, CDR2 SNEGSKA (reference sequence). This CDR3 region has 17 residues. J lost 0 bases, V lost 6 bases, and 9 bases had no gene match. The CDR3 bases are TGCAGTGCAGGACGACTAGCGGGGGGCACTAGCACAGATACGCAGTATTTT. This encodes CSAGRLAGGTSTDTQYF.